This note documents a single TCR beta chain sequence. Per the authors' pipeline: Scientists estimated how many nucleated cells there were by amplifying reference gene primers. Measured with immunoSEQ multiplex PCR; TCRdb has only the in-frame clones, and not every one. V and J calls plus clone size are reproduced from that table; the DNA served to infer D and trimming. The repertoire has a few hundred thousand clones, more than 90% of them found once; the top ten carry approximately 2.6%. Patients at the Seattle site were enrolled during active infection and followed longitudinally. The sample is drawn from a study of blood T cell repertoires in COVID-19. The overall study: From the United States, Italy and Spain came samples of acute and convalescent COVID-19. PBMCs, B-cell-depleted T cells, or T cells were the source of the cDNA or gDNA that made up the material.

V shed 6 bases and J shed 4 bases, with 10 bases lying between them. Germline loops: CDR1 SGDLS, CDR2 YYNGEE. The CDR3 is 12 amino acids. This chain joins TRBV9 and TRBJ1-2, with D tentatively TRBD1 (5 bases). Sequenced input: peripheral blood. This clonotype was sampled from a person aged 18 to 30 with COVID-19, enrolled during active disease. The CDR3 spells CASKGLSYGYTF. CDR3 sequence (DNA): TGTGCCAGCAAGGGGTTAAGCTATGGCTACACCTTC.